This record looks at one TCR beta chain sequence and its context. Produced via immunoSEQ multiplex PCR; TCRdb's table is partial and in-frame only. The repertoire includes 500,000 to 550,000 clones, about four fifths of them detected once, and 0.013% sits in the top ten. This record belongs to a study of shared T cell receptors in the human thymus. The CDR3 sequence is 16 residues long. Germline CDR1 reads SGHDT; CDR2 reads YYEEEE. J was trimmed by 0 bases and V by 4 bases; bases with no gene match: 5. The sample was also linked to a second study, of human thymus T cells. From that paper: Donors were healthy Finnish infants having corrective surgery for congenital heart defects. Repertoires from thymus and blood appeared to show biased V and J gene usage.

The sequencing input was thymocytes. The sequence was obtained from a boy in the first two years of life with a congenital heart defect. V is TRBV5-6 and J is TRBJ2-7; TRBD2 matches 12 bases. DNA for the CDR3: TGTGCCAGCAGCCCCAGGACTAGCGGGGTCTCCTACGAGCAGTACTTC. The encoded protein is CASSPRTSGVSYEQYF.